This note documents a single T cell receptor (beta chain) sequence. The sample is drawn from a study of blood T cell repertoires in COVID-19. Background on the study: From the United States, Italy and Spain came samples of acute and convalescent COVID-19. T cells, B-cell-depleted T cells, or PBMCs provided the cDNA or gDNA that served as material.

CDR3 length: 15 residues. Germline V lookup: CDR1 SNHLY, CDR2 FYNNEI. The V segment lost 6 bases and the J segment 5 bases; nucleotides outside the gene matches: 2. Per the authors' pipeline: Reference gene primers were amplified, and this amplification served to estimate nucleated cell counts. Libraries were prepared by immunoSEQ multiplex PCR; TCRdb keeps only in-frame clonotypes and omits some of them. V and J calls plus clone size are reproduced from that table; the DNA served to infer D and trimming. The sample contains about 61,000 clones, about 77% of which appear only once. The specimen sequenced was peripheral blood. The sequence derives from a man older than 75 with active or convalescent COVID-19. The V and J genes are TRBV2 and TRBJ2-2; TRBD2 matches 14 bases. The CDR3 loop is CASRGLAGGTGELFF. For the CDR3, the DNA is TGTGCCAGCAGAGGACTAGCGGGGGGAACCGGGGAGCTGTTTTTT.